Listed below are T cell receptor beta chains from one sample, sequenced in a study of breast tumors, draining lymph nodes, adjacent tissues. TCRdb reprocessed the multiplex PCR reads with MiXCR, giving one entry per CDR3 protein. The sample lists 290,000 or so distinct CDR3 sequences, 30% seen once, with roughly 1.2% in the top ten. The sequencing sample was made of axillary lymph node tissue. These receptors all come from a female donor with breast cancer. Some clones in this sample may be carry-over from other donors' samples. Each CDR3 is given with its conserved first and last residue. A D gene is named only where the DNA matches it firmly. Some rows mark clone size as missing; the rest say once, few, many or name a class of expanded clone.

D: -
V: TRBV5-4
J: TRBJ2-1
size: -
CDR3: CVSSLLTRNEQFF
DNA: TGTGTCAGCAGCCTCCTGACGCGCAATGAGCAGTTCTTC

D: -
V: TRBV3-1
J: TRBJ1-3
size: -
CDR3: CASAGGLSGNTICF
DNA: TGTGCCAGCGCCGGGGGGTTGTCGGGAAACACCATATGTTTT

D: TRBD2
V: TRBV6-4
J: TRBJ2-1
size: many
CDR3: CASSDTPLAGAYNEQFF
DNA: TGTGCCAGCAGTGACACCCCTCTAGCGGGAGCCTACAATGAGCAGTTCTTC

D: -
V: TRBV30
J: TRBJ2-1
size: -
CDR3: CAWSVPEGDEQFF
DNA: TGTGCCTGGAGTGTACCGGAGGGCGATGAGCAGTTCTTC

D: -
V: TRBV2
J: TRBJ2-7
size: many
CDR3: CASSEWAGDEQYF
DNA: TGTGCCAGCAGTGAATGGGCCGGGGACGAGCAGTACTTC

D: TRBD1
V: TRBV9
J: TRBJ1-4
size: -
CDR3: CASSVRGTGNEKLFF
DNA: TGTGCCAGCAGCGTTAGGGGGACAGGGAATGAAAAACTGTTTTTT

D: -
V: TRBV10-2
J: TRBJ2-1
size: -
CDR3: CAISESSVATYNEQFF
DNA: TGCGCCATCAGTGAGTCGAGTGTAGCCACATACAATGAGCAGTTCTTC

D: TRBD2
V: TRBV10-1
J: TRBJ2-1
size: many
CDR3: CASSESIAGGPEQFF
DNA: TGCGCCAGCAGTGAGTCGATCGCGGGAGGGCCTGAGCAGTTCTTC

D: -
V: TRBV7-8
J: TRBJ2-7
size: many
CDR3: CASSPQRQVAEQYF
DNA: TGTGCCAGCAGCCCCCAGCGGCAGGTGGCCGAGCAGTACTTC

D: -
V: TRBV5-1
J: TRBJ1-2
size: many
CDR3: CASSRDYRDWEYGYTF
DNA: TGCGCCAGCAGCCGTGACTACAGGGATTGGGAGTATGGCTACACCTTC

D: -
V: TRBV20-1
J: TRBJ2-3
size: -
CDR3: CSTPRGGAGTDTQYF
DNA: TGCAGTACCCCCCGGGGTGGAGCTGGGACAGATACGCAGTATTTT

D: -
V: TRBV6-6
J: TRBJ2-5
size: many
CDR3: CASSSRGQVETQYF
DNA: TGTGCCAGCAGCTCCCGGGGGCAGGTTGAAACCCAGTACTTC

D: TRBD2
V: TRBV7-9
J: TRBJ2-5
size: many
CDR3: CASSLAGAGQETQYF
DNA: TGTGCCAGCAGTTTAGCGGGGGCCGGCCAAGAGACCCAGTACTTC

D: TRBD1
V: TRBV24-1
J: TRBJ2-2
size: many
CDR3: CATSDSSPGRGITGELFF
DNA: TGTGCCACCAGTGATTCCTCGCCCGGCAGGGGGATTACCGGGGAGCTGTTTTTT

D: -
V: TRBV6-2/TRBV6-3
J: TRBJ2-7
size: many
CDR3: CASRAVLEQYF
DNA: TGTGCCAGCAGAGCAGTCCTCGAGCAGTACTTC

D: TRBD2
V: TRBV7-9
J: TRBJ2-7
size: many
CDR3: CASSSGTSGDEQYF
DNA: TGTGCCAGCAGCTCCGGGACTAGCGGTGACGAGCAGTACTTC

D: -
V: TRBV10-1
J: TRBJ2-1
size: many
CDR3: CASSESGGGGEQFF
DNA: TGCGCCAGCAGTGAGTCTGGTGGAGGGGGTGAGCAGTTCTTC

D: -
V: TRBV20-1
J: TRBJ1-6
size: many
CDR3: CSANMGRSYSPLHF
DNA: TGCAGTGCCAACATGGGACGATCGTATTCACCCCTCCACTTT

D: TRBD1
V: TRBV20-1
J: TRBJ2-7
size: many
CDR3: CSARDSGQGAYEQYF
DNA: TGCAGTGCTAGAGATTCCGGACAGGGGGCGTACGAGCAGTACTTC

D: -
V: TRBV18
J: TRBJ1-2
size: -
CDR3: CASPPPTGYESGYTF
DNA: TGTGCCAGCCCTCCACCCACAGGGTACGAATCTGGCTACACCTTC